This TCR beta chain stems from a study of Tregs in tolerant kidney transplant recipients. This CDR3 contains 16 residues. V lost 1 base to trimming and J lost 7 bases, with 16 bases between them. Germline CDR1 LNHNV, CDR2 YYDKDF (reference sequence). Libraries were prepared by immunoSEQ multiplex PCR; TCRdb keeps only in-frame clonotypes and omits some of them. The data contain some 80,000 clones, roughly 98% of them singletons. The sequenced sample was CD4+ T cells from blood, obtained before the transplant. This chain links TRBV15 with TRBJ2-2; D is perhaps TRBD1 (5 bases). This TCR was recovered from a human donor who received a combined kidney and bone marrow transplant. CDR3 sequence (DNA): TGTGCCACCAGCAGAGTTGGGTCTCCTAGGGGCGGGGAGCTGTTTTTT. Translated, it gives CATSRVGSPRGGELFF. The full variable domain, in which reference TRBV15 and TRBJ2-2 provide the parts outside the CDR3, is DAMVIQNPRYQVTQFGKPVTLSCSQTLNHNVMYWYQQKSSQAPKLLFHYYDKDFNNEADTPDNFQSRRPNTSFCFLDIRSPGLGDTAMYLCATSRVGSPRGGELFFGEGSRLTVL.